The present T cell receptor beta chain was sequenced within a study of blood T cell repertoires in COVID-19. Background on the study: Donors in the United States, Italy and Spain gave samples during acute or convalescent COVID-19. In each case, the material was cDNA or gDNA derived from T cells, B-cell-depleted T cells, or PBMCs.

CDR1 and CDR2 (germline): SQVTM, ANQGSEA. The CDR3 runs 11 residues. V lost 7 bases and J lost 7; bases outside the gene matches: 5. Source study methods: Estimation of nucleated cell counts relied on the amplification of reference gene primers. Only in-frame clones appear in the TCRdb table, and some are missing; sequencing was by immunoSEQ multiplex PCR. Clone size and V and J calls were adopted from that table, with D and trimming inferred from the DNA. Of around 380,000 clones listed, about 80% are singletons. This TCR came from a human donor with acute or convalescent COVID-19. The donor label of this sample is uncertain. Sequencing was done on a sample of peripheral blood. V is TRBV29-1 and J is TRBJ1-2; TRBD1 matches at 8 bases. This CDR3 is CSAMTGAGYTF. CDR3 bases: TGCAGCGCCATGACAGGGGCTGGCTACACCTTC.